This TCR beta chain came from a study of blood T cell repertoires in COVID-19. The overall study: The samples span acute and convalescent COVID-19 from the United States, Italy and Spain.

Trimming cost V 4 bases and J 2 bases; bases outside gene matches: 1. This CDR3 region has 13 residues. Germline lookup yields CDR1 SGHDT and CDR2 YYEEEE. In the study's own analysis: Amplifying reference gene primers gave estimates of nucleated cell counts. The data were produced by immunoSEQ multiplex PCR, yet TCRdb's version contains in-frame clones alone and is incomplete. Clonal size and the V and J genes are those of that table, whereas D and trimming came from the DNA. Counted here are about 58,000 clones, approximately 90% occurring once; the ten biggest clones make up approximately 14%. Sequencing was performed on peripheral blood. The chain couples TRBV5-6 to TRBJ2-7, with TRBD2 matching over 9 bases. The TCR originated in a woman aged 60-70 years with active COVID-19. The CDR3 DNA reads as TGTGCCAGCAGCATAGCGGGGGCCTACGAGCAGTACTTC. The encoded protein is CASSIAGAYEQYF.